One and the same sample provided the 14 T cell receptor beta chains below, sequenced in a study of T cell responses to AZD1222 COVID-19 vaccine. Method: immunoSEQ multiplex PCR; TCRdb's copy keeps in-frame clones and lacks some. The table shows approximately 150,000 clones, with roughly 90% occurring only once. The input for sequencing was peripheral blood, taken 28 days after the second AZD1222 dose. The source of these receptors is an adult who received the AZD1222 COVID-19 vaccine.

J is TRBJ1-2 and V is TRBV24-1, with D possibly matching TRBD1 (5 bases). The CDR3 runs 14 residues. Trimming cost V 4 bases and J 4 bases, with 12 bases left between them. Germline V gives CDR1 KGHDR, CDR2 SFDVKD. The CDR3 region is CATSEFRGTYGYTF. CDR3 in DNA: TGTGCCACCAGTGAATTCCGGGGCACCTATGGCTACACCTTC.

The chain recombines TRBV7-9 with TRBJ1-5; D call uncertain. V was trimmed by 4 bases and J by 0 bases, leaving 13 bases between them. Germline V lookup: CDR1 SEHNR, CDR2 FQNEAQ (reference sequence). The length of the CDR3 is 16 residues. CDR3 loop: CASSSSYSDSNQPQHF. The CDR3 DNA reads TGTGCCAGCAGCTCGTCCTACTCCGATAGCAATCAGCCCCAGCATTTT.

A single count supports this clone. This chain connects TRBV2 to TRBJ1-1, with 9 nucleotides matching TRBD1. V was pared by 8 bases and J by 5 bases, with 6 bases of the junction left unmatched. Germline CDR1 reads SNHLY; CDR2 reads FYNNEI. CDR3 length equals 13 residues. The CDR3 sequence: CASPGTGRTEAFF. The CDR3 nucleotides read TGTGCCAGCCCTGGGACAGGGAGAACTGAAGCTTTCTTT.

This chain links TRBV30 with TRBJ1-6; weak D call: TRBD1 (5 bases). Germline values: CDR1 GTSNPN, CDR2 SVGIG (reference sequence). V gave up 1 base and J gave up 6 bases, with 7 bases separating them. The length of the CDR3 is 13 residues. CDR3 residues: CAWSGGGNSPLHF. The CDR3 nucleotides are TGTGCCTGGAGTGGGGGGGGTAATTCACCCCTCCACTTT.

The chain couples TRBV6-5 to TRBJ1-1; D call uncertain. CDR3 length: 13 amino acids. The V end was cut by 5 bases, the J end by 0 bases, with 7 bases between. Germline CDR1 and CDR2: MNHEY and SVGAGI. The DNA for the CDR3 is TGTGCCAGCAGTCCCAACGTGAACACTGAAGCTTTCTTT. Amino acids: CASSPNVNTEAFF.

The chain joins TRBV5-1 to TRBJ2-7; TRBD2 might be the D (5 bases). The CDR3 spans 15 residues. V lost 5 bases and J lost 0, with 15 bases in between. Germline CDR1 SGHRS, CDR2 YFSETQ. CDR3 DNA: TGCGCCAGCAGTGAGAGAGCGGCGCCCTCCTACGAGCAGTACTTC. Protein: CASSERAAPSYEQYF.

The J gene is TRBJ1-1, the V gene TRBV7-9, with D hard to call. The germline V gene has CDR1 SEHNR and CDR2 FQNEAQ (reference sequence). Trimming pared 2 bases from V and 2 bases from J, leaving 9 bases between. This CDR3 has 14 residues. CDR3 DNA sequence: TGTGCCAGCAGCTTACACAGTATAAACACTGAAGCTTTCTTT. This codes for CASSLHSINTEAFF. Full variable domain (outside the CDR3, taken from reference TRBV7-9 and TRBJ1-1): DTGVSQNPRHKITKRGQNVTFRCDPISEHNRLYWYRQTLGQGPEFLTYFQNEAQLEKSRLLSDRFSAERPKGSFSTLEIQRTEQGDSAMYLCASSLHSINTEAFFGQGTRLTVV.

The CDR3 DNA sequence: TGTGCCAGCAGGCAACAGGGTTCCTATGGCTACACCTTC. Amino acids: CASRQQGSYGYTF. The J gene is TRBJ1-2, the V gene TRBV6-5; D perhaps matches TRBD1 (6 bases). The CDR3 is 13 amino acids. The V and J ends lost 6 bases and 4 bases respectively, with 12 bases between them. Germline V gene lookup returns CDR1 MNHEY and CDR2 SVGAGI.

J is TRBJ1-4 and V is TRBV10-1, with D perhaps matching TRBD1 (5 bases). The CDR3 loop spans 14 amino acids. V lost 3 bases and J 8 bases, leaving 13 bases between the germline ends. Germline loops: CDR1 WNHNN, CDR2 SYGVQD (reference sequence). The CDR3 DNA follows: TGCGCCAGCAGTGAAGGGACCCTGGGAGAAAAACTGTTTTTT. Translated: CASSEGTLGEKLFF.

V gene TRBV2 combines with J gene TRBJ2-2, with 12 nucleotides matching TRBD2. CDR1 is SNHLY and CDR2 is FYNNEI in the germline V gene. CDR3 length: 17 amino acids. The V gene end was trimmed by 4 bases and the J gene end by 4 bases; junction bases not matched to a gene: 7. The CDR3 DNA follows: TGTGCCAGCAGTGGGACTAGCGGGGTCATGGGCACCGGGGAGCTGTTTTTT. Protein sequence: CASSGTSGVMGTGELFF.

The sample holds one count of this clone. This chain uses TRBV6-2 or TRBV6-3 with TRBJ1-3; no clear D. The germline gives CDR1 MNHEY, CDR2 SVGEGT. Between the trimmed V and J ends, which lost 2 bases and 1 base, there was a span of 6 bases. This CDR3 is built from 14 residues. The CDR3 DNA sequence: TGTGCCAGCAGTTACCCCCCGTCTGGAAACACCATATATTTT. It yields the protein CASSYPPSGNTIYF.

This clone was counted only a few times. DNA of the CDR3: TGCGCCAGCAGCCAAGAGTACCAAGAGACCCAGTACTTC. Protein product: CASSQEYQETQYF. The rearrangement uses TRBV4-1 and TRBJ2-5; D is unclear. CDR1 and CDR2 (germline): MGHRA, YSYEKL. CDR3 length equals 13 residues. The V gene lost 0 bases and the J gene lost 0 bases, with 2 bases spanning the gap.

This clone was seen a few times. This sequence joins TRBV7-6 and TRBJ1-1; D is uncertain. The CDR3 covers 13 residues. Trimming took 2 bases from V and 10 from J, leaving 14 bases between them. Germline assignment: CDR1 SGHVS and CDR2 FNYEAQ. DNA of the CDR3: TGTGCCAGCAGCTTACTCTCTCACCGGGGAGCTTTCTTT. It codes for CASSLLSHRGAFF.

V gene TRBV5-6 combines with J gene TRBJ1-5, with D uncertain. V was clipped by 0 bases and J by 0 bases, with 7 bases between them. This CDR3 region has 15 residues. Germline CDR1 and CDR2: SGHDT and YYEEEE. Here the CDR3 reads CASSLGSHSNQPQHF. The CDR3 DNA reads as TGTGCCAGCAGCTTGGGCAGCCATAGCAATCAGCCCCAGCATTTT.